This entry lists 25 T cell receptor beta chains sequenced from one sample in a study of regulatory T cells in long-lasting Graves disease. The time point denotes: persistent/refractory GD, antithyroid drugs over 5 years with positive TRAb. Extracted PBMC RNA gave rise to the TCR library. Arm-PCR of CDR3 regions with iRepertoire HTBI primers generated TCR beta libraries. One entry per CDR3 protein results from TCRdb running MiXCR on the multiplex PCR reads. The table lists about 470,000 distinct CDR3 sequences, roughly 21% of them singletons. This material consisted of peripheral blood mononuclear cells (PBMCs), taken when the disease was refractory, from a patient treated with antithyroid drugs. These receptor sequences come from a female donor with Graves disease.

The CDR3 sequence: CASSYRVGVPRYEQYF. CDR3 in DNA: TGTGCCAGCAGCTACAGGGTAGGAGTCCCACGTTACGAGCAGTACTTC. V usage is TRBV28 and J usage is TRBJ2-7, with a tentative D call TRBD1 (6 bases). The germline V gene encodes CDR1 MDHEN and CDR2 SYDVKM. V shed 6 bases and J shed 4 bases, with 22 bases lying between them. CDR3 length: 16 residues.

V is TRBV7-8 and J is TRBJ2-7; D gene unclear. Germline assignment: CDR1 SGHVS and CDR2 FQNEAQ. V gave up 1 base and J gave up 7 bases, with 11 bases separating them. This CDR3 has 13 amino acids. CDR3 amino acids: CASSLDGPGEQYF. The CDR3 DNA follows: TGTGCCAGCAGCTTAGATGGGCCTGGAGAGCAGTACTTC.

V gene TRBV7-2 combines with J gene TRBJ2-5; unclear D gene. The CDR3 is made up of 15 amino acids. CDR1 and CDR2 from the germline V gene are SGHTA and FQGNSA. Trimming removed 5 bases at V and 8 bases at J, with 21 bases between. CDR3 sequence: CASSPSETSSFTQYF. In DNA form, the CDR3 reads TGTGCCAGCAGCCCCAGTGAGACAAGCTCGTTTACCCAGTACTTC.

The V gene is TRBV28, the J gene TRBJ2-3; D is perhaps TRBD2 (7 bases). The germline gives CDR1 MDHEN, CDR2 SYDVKM. The CDR3 has 20 residues. V lost 5 bases and J 0 bases, leaving 27 bases between the germline ends. CDR3 loop: CASSAYGEGGALISTDTQYF. The CDR3 bases are TGTGCCAGCAGTGCCTATGGCGAGGGGGGGGCCCTAATAAGCACAGATACGCAGTATTTT.

This clonotype came up many times. This rearrangement joins TRBV24-1 to TRBJ1-2; TRBD1 is a possible D gene (6 bases). The CDR3 has 14 amino acids. In germline, CDR1 is KGHDR, CDR2 SFDVKD. V was shortened by 3 bases and J by 5 bases, with 12 bases between the two germline ends. The CDR3 sequence is CATSDQGQSYGYTF. The CDR3 DNA reads as TGTGCCACCAGTGATCAAGGACAGTCTTATGGCTACACCTTC.

The rearrangement joins TRBV7-8 to TRBJ2-1; 8 nucleotides match TRBD1. Trimming cost V 4 bases and J 2 bases; bases outside gene matches: 4. CDR1 and CDR2 (germline): SGHVS, FQNEAQ. The CDR3 loop spans 15 amino acids. For the CDR3, the DNA is TGTGCCAGCAGCTACGACAGGGGCACCTACAATGAGCAGTTCTTC. It codes for CASSYDRGTYNEQFF.

This clonotype was counted a few times. The CDR3 bases are TGTGCCAGCAGCTTTCCCACTGAACAGGGGAGCACAGATACGCAGTATTTT. Its protein product is CASSFPTEQGSTDTQYF. The rearrangement uses TRBV7-9 and TRBJ2-3; TRBD1 matches 7 bases. Germline V gene lookup returns CDR1 SEHNR and CDR2 FQNEAQ (reference sequence). Losses at the gene ends were 3 bases for V and 0 bases for J; bases not matched to a gene: 9. This CDR3 contains 17 residues.

This clonotype was recorded a few times. The gene calls are TRBV9 and TRBJ1-5, with unresolved D. Per germline, CDR1 SGDLS and CDR2 YYNGEE. This CDR3 is built from 14 residues. Trimming stripped 0 bases from V and 3 bases from J, with 7 bases between. The CDR3: CASSVGGPNQPQHF. The CDR3 nucleotides read TGTGCCAGCAGCGTAGGAGGGCCCAATCAGCCCCAGCATTTT.

This clonotype has a count of ten or more. The genes are TRBV20-1 and TRBJ2-5; no reliable D call. Germline V lookup: CDR1 DFQATT, CDR2 SNEGSKA (reference sequence). The CDR3 spans 11 residues. V was clipped by 6 bases and J by 9 bases, with 14 bases between them. The CDR3 nucleotides read TGCAGTGCACGGGCTGCCGCGGCCCAGTACTTC. Protein product: CSARAAAAQYF.

The V and J genes are TRBV27 and TRBJ2-2; D unresolved. Deletions cut 8 bases from V and 1 base from J, with 14 bases between. There are 15 residues in the CDR3. Per germline, CDR1 MNHEY and CDR2 SMNVEV (reference sequence). The CDR3 here is CASGSGRRNTGELFF. The CDR3 DNA follows: TGTGCCAGCGGTTCAGGACGGAGGAACACCGGGGAGCTGTTTTTT.

The sample holds many counts of this clonotype. The chain recombines TRBV12-3 or TRBV12-4 with TRBJ2-7; the match to TRBD2 covers 8 bases. J lost 2 bases, V lost 3 bases, and 3 bases had no gene match. This CDR3 spans 14 amino acids. The CDR3 nucleotides read TGTGCCAGCAGTTTGAGCGGGGGCCCCTACGAGCAGTACTTC. It encodes CASSLSGGPYEQYF.

This clonotype showed up many times. The V and J genes are TRBV2 and TRBJ1-5, with D unclear. V was cut by 0 bases and J by 5 bases, with 8 bases left in between. This CDR3 spans 14 amino acids. Looked up from germline, CDR1 is SNHLY and CDR2 is FYNNEI. CDR3: CASSEATRDQPQHF. The CDR3 DNA reads as TGTGCCAGCAGTGAAGCGACAAGAGATCAGCCCCAGCATTTT. Full variable domain (outside the CDR3, taken from reference TRBV2 and TRBJ1-5): EPEVTQTPSHQVTQMGQEVILRCVPISNHLYFYWYRQILGQKVEFLVSFYNNEISEKSEIFDDQFSVERPDGSNFTLKIRSTKLEDSAMYFCASSEATRDQPQHFGDGTRLSIL.

The table lists this clonotype with many counts. CDR3 loop: CASKEAVMNTEAFF. CDR3 coding DNA: TGTGCCAGCAAGGAGGCAGTCATGAACACTGAAGCTTTCTTT. The chain carries TRBV6-1 and TRBJ1-1; no firm D call. Germline V gene sequence: CDR1 MNHNS, CDR2 SASEGT. Trimming shortened V by 7 bases and J by 0 bases, and 12 bases separated the two germline ends. CDR3 length equals 14 residues.

This clonotype was detected ten times or more. This rearrangement joins TRBV11-3 to TRBJ1-1, with D unresolved. Trimming removed 4 bases from V and 5 bases from J, with 11 bases in between. CDR1 and CDR2 from the germline V gene are SGHNT and YENEEA. The CDR3 runs to 13 residues. The chain's CDR3 is CASSSQHRTEAFF. CDR3 DNA: TGTGCCAGCAGCTCGCAGCATCGGACTGAAGCTTTCTTT.

This clonotype has at least ten counts. V gene TRBV28 combines with J gene TRBJ2-7, with a weak D call TRBD1 (5 bases). Germline V gene sequence: CDR1 MDHEN, CDR2 SYDVKM. The CDR3 contains 15 residues. Trimming removed 5 bases at V and 3 bases at J, with 17 bases between. The CDR3 nucleotides read TGTGCCAGCAGTACTGGACACCCTAGGGACTACGAGCAGTACTTC. This translates into CASSTGHPRDYEQYF.

In this sample, this clonotype turned up many times. This chain uses TRBV7-9 with TRBJ2-5; TRBD1 matches 8 bases. After removal of 5 bases from V and 1 base from J, the junction contained 3 bases not matched to a gene. In germline, CDR1 is SEHNR, CDR2 FQNEAQ (reference sequence). The CDR3 loop spans 14 amino acids. This chain's CDR3 is CASSPGQGQETQYF. CDR3 coding DNA: TGTGCCAGCAGCCCCGGACAGGGCCAAGAGACCCAGTACTTC.

This clonotype was detected ten times or more. This chain uses TRBV2 with TRBJ2-7; weak D call: TRBD1 (5 bases). The CDR3 is made up of 16 amino acids. Trimming shortened V by 4 bases and J by 3 bases, and 19 bases separated the two germline ends. The germline V gene encodes CDR1 SNHLY and CDR2 FYNNEI. Written as DNA, the CDR3 is TGTGCCAGCAGTGCGCGTGACGCAGGGTCGGGCTACGAGCAGTACTTC. This encodes CASSARDAGSGYEQYF. Combining the CDR3 with reference TRBV2 and TRBJ2-7 gives the whole variable domain EPEVTQTPSHQVTQMGQEVILRCVPISNHLYFYWYRQILGQKVEFLVSFYNNEISEKSEIFDDQFSVERPDGSNFTLKIRSTKLEDSAMYFCASSARDAGSGYEQYFGPGTRLTVT.

This chain links TRBV15 with TRBJ1-5; D remains ambiguous. Trimming stripped 3 bases from V and 2 bases from J, with 17 bases between. Germline CDR1 LNHNV, CDR2 YYDKDF (reference sequence). The CDR3 covers 17 residues. CDR3 coding DNA: TGTGCCACCAGCAGTGCAACCTACGGTCCGGGCAATCAGCCCCAGCATTTT. Protein: CATSSATYGPGNQPQHF.

This clonotype showed up just a few times. The CDR3 bases are TGTGCCAGCAGTGGACAGACCCCTGCAACTAATGAAAAACTGTTTTTT. Translating gives CASSGQTPATNEKLFF. This chain uses TRBV27 with TRBJ1-4, with D maybe TRBD1 (6 bases). This CDR3 is built from 16 residues. The ends were cut back, 5 bases at V and 0 bases at J, with 13 bases in the middle. The germline V gene has CDR1 MNHEY and CDR2 SMNVEV (reference sequence). The full variable domain, in which reference TRBV27 and TRBJ1-4 provide the parts outside the CDR3, is EAQVTQNPRYLITVTGKKLTVTCSQNMNHEYMSWYRQDPGLGLRQIYYSMNVEVTDKGDVPEGYKVSRKEKRNFPLILESPSPNQTSLYFCASSGQTPATNEKLFFGSGTQLSVL.

The sample holds many counts of this clonotype. The rearrangement uses TRBV6-1 and TRBJ1-2; TRBD1 matches 8 bases. The CDR3 consists of 13 residues. Germline V gene lookup returns CDR1 MNHNS and CDR2 SASEGT. The ends lost 5 bases at V and 8 bases at J; junction bases unmatched: 7. CDR3 in amino acids: CASSQDRVRGYTF. The CDR3 bases are TGTGCCAGCAGTCAGGACAGGGTACGCGGCTACACCTTC.

The V gene is TRBV29-1, the J gene TRBJ1-1; 7 positions agree with TRBD1. From germline, CDR1 is SQVTM and CDR2 ANQGSEA. Trimming cost V 1 base and J 5 bases; bases outside gene matches: 7. The CDR3 contains 14 residues. CDR3 residues: CSVEGQGRRTEAFF. The DNA for the CDR3 is TGCAGCGTTGAAGGACAGGGCCGAAGGACTGAAGCTTTCTTT.

This chain uses TRBV13 with TRBJ2-5; 7 bases match TRBD1. This CDR3 is 14 amino acids long. Germline values: CDR1 PRHDT, CDR2 FYEKMQ (reference sequence). V was clipped by 5 bases and J by 5 bases; unmatched bases: 8. CDR3 protein: CASSPDRALETQYF. In DNA, the CDR3 is TGTGCCAGCAGCCCAGACAGGGCTTTGGAGACCCAGTACTTC.

This clonotype was detected only a few times. The CDR3 bases are TGTGCCAGCTCATTTGGGGGTAGGAACACTGAAGCTTTCTTT. Its translation: CASSFGGRNTEAFF. The chain couples TRBV18 to TRBJ1-1; TRBD1 is a possible D gene (5 bases). Looked up from germline, CDR1 is KGHSH and CDR2 is LQKENI. The CDR3 covers 14 residues. V lost 5 bases and J lost 1, with 11 bases in between.

There are many counts of this clonotype. The chain uses TRBV27 and TRBJ1-4; a weak D match, TRBD1 (5 bases). The V end lost 6 bases, the J end lost 8 bases, and 19 bases lay between the germline ends. Germline CDR1 MNHEY, CDR2 SMNVEV (reference sequence). CDR3 length: 15 residues. CDR3 DNA: TGTGCCAGCAGCCTTGGGGGACTTAGCCTGGAAAAACTGTTTTTT. This codes for CASSLGGLSLEKLFF.

This clonotype was seen many times. The junction and the germline gene differ at one end; a read error may be behind it. The chain carries TRBV5-1 and TRBJ2-7; D is unclear. This CDR3 contains 14 residues. CDR1 and CDR2 (germline): SGHRS, YFSETQ. The CDR3 is CASSLDGISYEQYF. The DNA of the CDR3 is TGTGCCAGCAGTTTAGATGGTATCTCCTACGAGCAGTACTTC.